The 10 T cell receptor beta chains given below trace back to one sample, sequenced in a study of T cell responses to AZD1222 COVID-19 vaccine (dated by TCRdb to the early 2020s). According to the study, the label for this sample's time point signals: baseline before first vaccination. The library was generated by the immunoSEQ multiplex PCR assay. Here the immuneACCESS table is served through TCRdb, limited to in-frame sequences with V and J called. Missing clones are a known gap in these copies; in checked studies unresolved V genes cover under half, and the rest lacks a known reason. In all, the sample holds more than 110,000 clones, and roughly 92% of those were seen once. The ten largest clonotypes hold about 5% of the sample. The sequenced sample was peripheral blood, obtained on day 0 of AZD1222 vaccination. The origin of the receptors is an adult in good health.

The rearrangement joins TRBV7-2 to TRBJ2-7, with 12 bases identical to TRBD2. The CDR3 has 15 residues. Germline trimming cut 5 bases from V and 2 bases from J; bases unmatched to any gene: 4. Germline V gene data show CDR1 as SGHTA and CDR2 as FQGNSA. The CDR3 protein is CASSPTSGSPYEQYF. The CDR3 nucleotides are TGTGCCAGCAGCCCGACTAGCGGGAGTCCCTACGAGCAGTACTTC.

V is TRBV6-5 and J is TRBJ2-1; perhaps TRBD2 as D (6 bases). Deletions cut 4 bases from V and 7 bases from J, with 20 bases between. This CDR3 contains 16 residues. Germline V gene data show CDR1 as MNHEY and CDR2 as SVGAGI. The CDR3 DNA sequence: TGTGCCAGCAGTTCCACCTTACTCGGGGGAGCGAATGAGCAGTTCTTC. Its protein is CASSSTLLGGANEQFF.

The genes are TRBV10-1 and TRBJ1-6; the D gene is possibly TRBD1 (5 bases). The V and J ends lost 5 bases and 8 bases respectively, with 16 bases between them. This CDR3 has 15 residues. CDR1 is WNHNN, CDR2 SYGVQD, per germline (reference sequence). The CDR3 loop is CASSPSLGVDSPLHF. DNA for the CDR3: TGCGCCAGCAGTCCCTCACTGGGGGTTGATTCACCCCTCCACTTT.

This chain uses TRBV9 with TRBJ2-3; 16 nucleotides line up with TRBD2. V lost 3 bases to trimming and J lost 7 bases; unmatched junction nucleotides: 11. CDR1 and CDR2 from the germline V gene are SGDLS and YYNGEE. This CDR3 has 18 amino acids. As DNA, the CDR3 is TGTGCCAGCAGCGCCGACTTGGGACTAGCGGGGGGGCCGTATACGCAGTATTTT. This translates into CASSADLGLAGGPYTQYF.

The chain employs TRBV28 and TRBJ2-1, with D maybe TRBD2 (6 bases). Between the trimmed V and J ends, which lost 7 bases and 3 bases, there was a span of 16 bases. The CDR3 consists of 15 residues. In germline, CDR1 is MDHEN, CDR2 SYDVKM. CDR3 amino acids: CASIRAGSNYNEQFF. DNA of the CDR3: TGTGCCAGCATCCGAGCCGGGAGCAACTACAATGAGCAGTTCTTC.

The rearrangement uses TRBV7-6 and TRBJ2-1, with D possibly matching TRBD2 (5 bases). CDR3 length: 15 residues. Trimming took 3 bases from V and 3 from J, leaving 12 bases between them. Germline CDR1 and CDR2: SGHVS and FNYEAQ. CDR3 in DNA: TGTGCCAGCAGCTTGTCTACGGGATACTACAATGAGCAGTTCTTC. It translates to CASSLSTGYYNEQFF.

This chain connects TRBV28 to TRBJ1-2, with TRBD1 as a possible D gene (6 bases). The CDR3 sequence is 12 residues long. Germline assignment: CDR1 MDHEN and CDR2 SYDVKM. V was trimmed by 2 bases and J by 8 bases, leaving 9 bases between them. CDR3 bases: TGTGCCAGCAGTTTACCGGGGGCGGGCTACACCTTC. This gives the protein CASSLPGAGYTF.

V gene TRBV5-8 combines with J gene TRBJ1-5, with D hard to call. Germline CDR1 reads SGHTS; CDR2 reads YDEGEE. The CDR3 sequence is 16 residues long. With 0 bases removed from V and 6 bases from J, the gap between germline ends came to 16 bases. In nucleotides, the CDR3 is TGTGCCAGCAGCTTGGTAAGGAGGGAATCAAGTCAGCCCCAGCATTTT. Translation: CASSLVRRESSQPQHF. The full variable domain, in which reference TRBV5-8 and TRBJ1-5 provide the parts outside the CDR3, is EAGVTQSPTHLIKTRGQQATLRCSPISGHTSVYWYQQALGLGLQFLLWYDEGEERNRGNFPPRFSGRQFPNYSSELNVNALELEDSALYLCASSLVRRESSQPQHFGDGTRLSIL.

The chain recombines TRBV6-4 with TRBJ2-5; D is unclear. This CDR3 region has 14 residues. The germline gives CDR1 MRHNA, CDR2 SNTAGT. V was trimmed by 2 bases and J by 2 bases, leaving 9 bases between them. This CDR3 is CASSDPVAQETQYF. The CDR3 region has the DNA TGTGCCAGCAGTGACCCGGTAGCTCAAGAGACCCAGTACTTC.

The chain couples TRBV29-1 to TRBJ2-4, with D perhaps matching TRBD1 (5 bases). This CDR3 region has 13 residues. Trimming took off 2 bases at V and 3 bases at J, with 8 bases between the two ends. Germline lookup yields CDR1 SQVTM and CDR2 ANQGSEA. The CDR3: CSVESTGKNIQYF. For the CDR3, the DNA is TGCAGCGTTGAAAGCACAGGCAAAAACATTCAGTACTTC.